This T cell receptor (beta chain) was captured in a study of PD-1 blockade in classical Hodgkin lymphoma. Study-wide context: Patients got intravenous nivolumab 3 mg/kg every 2 weeks. Findings and limits, study-wide: By C4D1 there was a significant rise in CD4+ TCR diversity but not in CD8+ TCR diversity.

Brentuximab vedotin exposure varied, and every patient relapsed after autologous stem cell transplantation. The V gene's germline CDR1 is MNHNS and CDR2 SASEGT. V dropped 5 bases and J dropped 5; count of bases not matched to a gene: 7. The CDR3 is 15 amino acids. Turning to this clone: Its target is unknown.

Clones were sequenced by immunoSEQ multiplex PCR, and TCRdb holds only the in-frame ones, with some missing. The repertoire holds about 22,000 clones, with almost 70% as singletons. The receptor's source is a human donor with classical Hodgkin lymphoma. Sequenced here: peripheral blood mononuclear cells (PBMCs), sampled at baseline. The chain recombines TRBV6-1 with TRBJ2-1, with 9 bases that match TRBD1. Written as DNA, the CDR3 is TGTGCCAGCAGTCCTAGACAGGGGGTGCACAATGAGCAGTTCTTC. Amino acids: CASSPRQGVHNEQFF.